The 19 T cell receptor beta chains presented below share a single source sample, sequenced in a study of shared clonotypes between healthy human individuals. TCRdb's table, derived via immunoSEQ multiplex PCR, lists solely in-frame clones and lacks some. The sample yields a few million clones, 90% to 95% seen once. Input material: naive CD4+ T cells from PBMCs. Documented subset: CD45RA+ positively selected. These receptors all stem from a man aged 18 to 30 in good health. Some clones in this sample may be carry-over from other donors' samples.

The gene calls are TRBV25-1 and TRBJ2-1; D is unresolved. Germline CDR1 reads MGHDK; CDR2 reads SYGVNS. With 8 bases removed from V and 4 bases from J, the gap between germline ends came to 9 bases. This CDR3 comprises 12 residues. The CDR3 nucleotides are TGTGCCAGCTTAGGTGTTTACAATGAGCAGTTCTTC. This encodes CASLGVYNEQFF.

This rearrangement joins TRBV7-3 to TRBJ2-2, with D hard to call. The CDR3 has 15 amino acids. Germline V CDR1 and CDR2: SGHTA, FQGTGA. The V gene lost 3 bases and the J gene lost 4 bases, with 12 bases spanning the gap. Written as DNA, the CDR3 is TGTGCCAGCAGCTTTCCTGGCGCCAGCACCGGGGAGCTGTTTTTT. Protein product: CASSFPGASTGELFF.

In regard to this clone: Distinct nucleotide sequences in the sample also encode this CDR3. The CDR3 sequence is CASSPGGYEQYF. The CDR3 nucleotides read TGTGCCAGCTCACCCGGGGGCTACGAGCAGTACTTC. This chain joins TRBV18 and TRBJ2-7; D is perhaps TRBD2 (6 bases). The ends were cut back, 3 bases at V and 3 bases at J, with 6 bases in the middle. This CDR3 is 12 amino acids long. Germline CDR1 is KGHSH and CDR2 is LQKENI. Drawing the rest from reference TRBV18 and TRBJ2-7, the complete variable domain is NAGVMQNPRHLVRRRGQEARLRCSPMKGHSHVYWYRQLPEEGLKFMVYLQKENIIDESGMPKERFSAEFPKEGPSILRIQQVVRGDSAAYFCASSPGGYEQYFGPGTRLTVT.

As DNA, the CDR3 is TGTGCCAGCAGCCCGGGACTAGTGCCAGATACGCAGTATTTT. This sequence encodes CASSPGLVPDTQYF. The chain joins TRBV2 to TRBJ2-3; 8 positions match TRBD2. Germline lookup yields CDR1 SNHLY and CDR2 FYNNEI. V shed 6 bases, J shed 4 bases, and the junction held 6 bases outside the gene matches. CDR3 length: 14 amino acids.

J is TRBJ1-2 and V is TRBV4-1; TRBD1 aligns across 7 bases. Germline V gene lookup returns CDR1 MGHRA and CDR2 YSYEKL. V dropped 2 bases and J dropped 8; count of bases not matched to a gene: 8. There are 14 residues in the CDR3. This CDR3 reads CASSQPSTGNGYTF. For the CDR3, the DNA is TGCGCCAGCAGCCAACCTTCGACAGGGAACGGCTACACCTTC.

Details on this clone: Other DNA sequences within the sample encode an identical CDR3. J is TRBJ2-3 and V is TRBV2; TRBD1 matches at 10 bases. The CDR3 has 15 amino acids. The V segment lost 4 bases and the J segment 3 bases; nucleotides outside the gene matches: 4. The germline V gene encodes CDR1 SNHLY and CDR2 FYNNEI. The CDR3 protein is CASSGPGQGTDTQYF. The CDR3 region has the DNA TGTGCCAGCAGTGGACCGGGACAGGGGACAGATACGCAGTATTTT. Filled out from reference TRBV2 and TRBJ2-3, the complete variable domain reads EPEVTQTPSHQVTQMGQEVILRCVPISNHLYFYWYRQILGQKVEFLVSFYNNEISEKSEIFDDQFSVERPDGSNFTLKIRSTKLEDSAMYFCASSGPGQGTDTQYFGPGTRLTVL.

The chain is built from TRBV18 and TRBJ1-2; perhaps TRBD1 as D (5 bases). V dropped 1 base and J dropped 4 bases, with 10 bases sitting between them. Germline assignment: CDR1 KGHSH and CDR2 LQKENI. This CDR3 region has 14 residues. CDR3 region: CASSPQRGLYGYTF. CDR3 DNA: TGTGCCAGCTCACCACAGCGGGGCCTCTATGGCTACACCTTC.

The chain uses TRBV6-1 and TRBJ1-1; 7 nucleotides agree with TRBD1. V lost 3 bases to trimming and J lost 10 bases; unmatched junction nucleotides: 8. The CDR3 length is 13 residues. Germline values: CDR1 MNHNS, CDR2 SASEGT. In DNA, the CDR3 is TGTGCCAGCAGTGACTGGGGACAGTCGGGAGCTTTCTTT. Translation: CASSDWGQSGAFF.

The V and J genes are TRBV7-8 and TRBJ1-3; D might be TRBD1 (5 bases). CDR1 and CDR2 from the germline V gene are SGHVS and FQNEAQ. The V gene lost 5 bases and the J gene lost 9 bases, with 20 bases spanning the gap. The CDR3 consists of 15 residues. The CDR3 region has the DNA TGTGCCAGCAGCCTCCCGGGGGGTCGGGTGGGCACCATATATTTT. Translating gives CASSLPGGRVGTIYF. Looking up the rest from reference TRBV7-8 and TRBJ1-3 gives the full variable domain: GAGVSQSPRYKVAKRGQDVALRCDPISGHVSLFWYQQALGQGPEFLTYFQNEAQLDKSGLPSDRFFAERPEGSVSTLKIQRTQQEDSAVYLCASSLPGGRVGTIYFGEGSWLTVV.

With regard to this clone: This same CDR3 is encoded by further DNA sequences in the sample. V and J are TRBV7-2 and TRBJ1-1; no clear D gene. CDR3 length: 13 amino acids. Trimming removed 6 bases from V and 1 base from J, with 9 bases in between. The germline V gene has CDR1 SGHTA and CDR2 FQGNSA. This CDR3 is CASSSQENTEAFF. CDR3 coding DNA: TGTGCCAGCAGTAGCCAGGAGAACACTGAAGCTTTCTTT.

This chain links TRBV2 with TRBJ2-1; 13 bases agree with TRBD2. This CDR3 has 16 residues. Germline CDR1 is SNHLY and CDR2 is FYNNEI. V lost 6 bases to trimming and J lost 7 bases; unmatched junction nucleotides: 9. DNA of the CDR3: TGTGCCAGCAGGGGCGGCACGACTAGCGGGAGGAATGAGCAGTTCTTC. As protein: CASRGGTTSGRNEQFF.

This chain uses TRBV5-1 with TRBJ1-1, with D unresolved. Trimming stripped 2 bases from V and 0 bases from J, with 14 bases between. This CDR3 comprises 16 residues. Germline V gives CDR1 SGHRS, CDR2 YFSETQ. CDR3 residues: CASSLRSSPMNTEAFF. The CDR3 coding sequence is TGCGCCAGCAGCTTAAGGAGTTCTCCGATGAACACTGAAGCTTTCTTT.

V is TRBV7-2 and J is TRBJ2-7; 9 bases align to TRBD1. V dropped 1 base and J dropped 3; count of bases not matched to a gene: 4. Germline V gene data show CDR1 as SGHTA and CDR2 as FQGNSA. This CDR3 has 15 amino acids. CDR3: CASSLGQGGFYEQYF. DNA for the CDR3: TGTGCCAGCAGCTTAGGACAGGGGGGTTTCTACGAGCAGTACTTC.

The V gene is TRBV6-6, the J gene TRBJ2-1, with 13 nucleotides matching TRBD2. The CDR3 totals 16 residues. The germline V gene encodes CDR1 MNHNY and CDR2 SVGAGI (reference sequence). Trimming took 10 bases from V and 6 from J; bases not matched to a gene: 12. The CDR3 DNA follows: TGTGCCACCGCACGGGAACTAGCGGGAGGGCGCAATGAGCAGTTCTTC. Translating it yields CATARELAGGRNEQFF.

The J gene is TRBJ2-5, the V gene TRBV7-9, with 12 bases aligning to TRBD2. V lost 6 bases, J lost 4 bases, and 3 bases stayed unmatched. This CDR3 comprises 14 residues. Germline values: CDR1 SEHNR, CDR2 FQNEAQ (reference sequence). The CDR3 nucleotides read TGTGCCAGCAGGGCTAGCGGGAGGGTAGAGACCCAGTACTTC. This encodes CASRASGRVETQYF.

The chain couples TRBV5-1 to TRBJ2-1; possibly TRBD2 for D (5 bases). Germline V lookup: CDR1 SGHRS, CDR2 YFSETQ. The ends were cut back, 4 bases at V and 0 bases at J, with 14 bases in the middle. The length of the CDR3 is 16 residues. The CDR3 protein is CASSTGTTGSYNEQFF. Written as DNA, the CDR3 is TGCGCCAGCAGCACGGGAACTACGGGCTCCTACAATGAGCAGTTCTTC.

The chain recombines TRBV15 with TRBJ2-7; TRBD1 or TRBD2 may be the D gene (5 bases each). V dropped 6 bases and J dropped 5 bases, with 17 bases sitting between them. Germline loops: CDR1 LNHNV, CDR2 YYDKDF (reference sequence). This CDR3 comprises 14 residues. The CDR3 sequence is CATRPQPGRDEQYF. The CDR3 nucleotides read TGTGCCACCAGGCCCCAGCCGGGACGTGACGAGCAGTACTTC.

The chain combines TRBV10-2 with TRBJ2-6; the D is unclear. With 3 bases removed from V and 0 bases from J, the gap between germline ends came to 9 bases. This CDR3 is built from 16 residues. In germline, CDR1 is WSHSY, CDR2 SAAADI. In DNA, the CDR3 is TGCGCCAGCAGTGAAGGCCGACCCTCTGGGGCCAACGTCCTGACTTTC. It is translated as CASSEGRPSGANVLTF.

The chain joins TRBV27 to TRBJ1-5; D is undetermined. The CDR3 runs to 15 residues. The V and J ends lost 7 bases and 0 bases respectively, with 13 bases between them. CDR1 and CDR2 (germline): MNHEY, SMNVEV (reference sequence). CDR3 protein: CASILRLPSNQPQHF. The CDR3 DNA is TGTGCCAGCATTTTGAGGTTACCTAGCAATCAGCCCCAGCATTTT.